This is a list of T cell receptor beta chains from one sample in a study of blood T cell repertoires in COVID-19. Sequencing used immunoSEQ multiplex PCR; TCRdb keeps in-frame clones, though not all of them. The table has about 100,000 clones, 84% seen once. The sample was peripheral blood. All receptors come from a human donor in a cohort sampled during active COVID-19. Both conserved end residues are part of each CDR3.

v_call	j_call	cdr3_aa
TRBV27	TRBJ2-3	CASNTLAEATDTQYF
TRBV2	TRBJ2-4	CASSTRREGLRGYF
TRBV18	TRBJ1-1	CASSPPLAGAMNTEAFF
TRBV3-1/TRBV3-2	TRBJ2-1	CASSPYGSGGYNEQFF
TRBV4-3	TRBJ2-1	CASSQLAGVQSEQFF
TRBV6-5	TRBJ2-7	CASSWTSGREYEQYF
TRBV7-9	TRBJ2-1	CASSSRLIAGGPYNEQFF
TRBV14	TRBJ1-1	CASSQQQGNTEAFF
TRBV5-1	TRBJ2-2	CASSLTDPNTGELFF
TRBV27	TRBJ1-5	CASHETGRGDQPQHF
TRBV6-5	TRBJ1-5	CASSTYRGGQPQHF
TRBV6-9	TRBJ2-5	CASSYRSGGWQETQYF
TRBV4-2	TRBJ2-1	CASSTQREGPENEQFF
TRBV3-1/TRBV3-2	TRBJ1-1	CASSQLGAADTEAFF
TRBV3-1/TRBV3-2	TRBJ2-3	CASSQDFRTSNGVGNTQYF
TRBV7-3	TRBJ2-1	CASSRGLAGVDEQFF
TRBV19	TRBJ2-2	CASAPPGGATGELFF
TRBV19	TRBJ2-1	CASSISGRAYNEQFF
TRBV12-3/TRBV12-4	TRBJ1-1	CASSFGTGVEAFF
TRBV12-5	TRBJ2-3	CASGLPLLTDTQYF
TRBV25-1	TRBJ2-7	CASSDYRGYEQYF
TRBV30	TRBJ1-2	CAWSVGAGQMLYYGYTF
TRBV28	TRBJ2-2	CATGQGNTGELFF
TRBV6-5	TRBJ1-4	CASSYGGVGEKLFF
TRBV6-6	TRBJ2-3	CASSSIQGGVTDTQYF
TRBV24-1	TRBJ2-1	CATSLHNEQFF
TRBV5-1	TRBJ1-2	CASSSGIPQSGLDYGYTF
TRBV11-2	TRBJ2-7	CASSTPGLAAASSSYEQYF
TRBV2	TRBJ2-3	CASSVEGTDTQYF
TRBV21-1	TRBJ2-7	CASSTTGWGVSYEQYF
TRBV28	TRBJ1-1	CASRDGMNTEAFF
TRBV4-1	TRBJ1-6	CASSQEGGGNLWSPLHF
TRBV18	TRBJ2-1	CASSLGQGNNEQFF
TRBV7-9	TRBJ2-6	CASSLELITESGANVLTF
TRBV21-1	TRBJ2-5	CASSTGSGLAGSQETQYF
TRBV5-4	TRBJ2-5	CASSLDGGLQETQYF
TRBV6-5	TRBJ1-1	CASSSGRGTEAFF
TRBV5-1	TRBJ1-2	CASSGPDTGGYTF
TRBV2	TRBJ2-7	CASSYRVFYEQYF
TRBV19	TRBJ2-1	CASKETTAAYNEQFF
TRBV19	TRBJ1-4	CASSRTWTGSATNEKLFF
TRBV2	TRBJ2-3	CASSEGLAGGGTDTQYF
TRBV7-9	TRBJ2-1	CASSGGTVNEQFF
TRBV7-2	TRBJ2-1	CASSAPGTGIKVEQFF
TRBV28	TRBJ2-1	CASSLSAGGSYNEQFF